The 21 T cell receptor beta chains below all came from one sample that was sequenced in a study of shared clonotypes between healthy human individuals (dated by TCRdb to 2020 to 2022). CD8 naive samples consisted of CD45RO-negative cells that were positively selected for CCR7, yielding a CD45RA+CCR7+ population without TemRA cells. Libraries were built with the immunoSEQ multiplex PCR assay. The clones in this table, taken by TCRdb from immuneACCESS, are in-frame only. Not every clone is retained; where verified, under half of the shortfall comes from an unresolved V gene, and the cause of the rest is unknown. Counted in this sample were around 610,000 clones; around 96% of them appeared once. Roughly 0.1% of the sample lies in the top ten. The sample comprised naive CD8+ T cells sorted from blood. The cell subset or site label for this specimen denotes: CD45RA+CCR7+. These receptors originate from a woman in her thirties in good health.

The chain has TRBV11-2 and TRBJ2-1; 8 bases fit TRBD2. Germline V gene data show CDR1 as SGHAT and CDR2 as FQNNGV. The CDR3 runs to 12 residues. With V trimmed by 8 bases and J by 6 bases, 3 bases remained unmatched. CDR3 sequence (DNA): TGTGCCAGCGGACTAGCCGGCAATGAGCAGTTCTTC. Translated, it gives CASGLAGNEQFF.

In its sample, this clone was seen once. The V call is TRBV27, the J call TRBJ1-1; D gene ambiguous. V was clipped by 0 bases and J by 1 base, with 9 bases between them. Germline lookup yields CDR1 MNHEY and CDR2 SMNVEV (reference sequence). This CDR3 region has 15 residues. The CDR3 spells CASSLSLVGNTEAFF. The CDR3 region has the DNA TGTGCCAGCAGTTTATCGTTGGTCGGGAACACTGAAGCTTTCTTT.

This clone has only one observation. This chain connects TRBV18 to TRBJ2-7; 7 bases align to TRBD2. CDR3 size: 16 residues. V shed 5 bases and J 5 bases; nucleotides not matched to a gene: 15. CDR1 KGHSH and CDR2 LQKENI come from the germline V gene. The CDR3: CASSFRTSRRLDEQYF. CDR3 DNA: TGTGCCAGCTCATTTCGGACTAGTCGGCGTTTGGACGAGCAGTACTTC.

The chain has TRBV29-1 and TRBJ2-1; D unresolved. The ends were cut back, 0 bases at V and 4 bases at J, with 7 bases in the middle. The CDR3 is 13 residues long. The germline V gene has CDR1 SQVTM and CDR2 ANQGSEA. The CDR3 DNA reads TGCAGCGTTGAAGATCTAGATTACAATGAGCAGTTCTTC. It encodes CSVEDLDYNEQFF.

The V call is TRBV28, the J call TRBJ1-2; 7 bases are a match to TRBD1. The CDR3 length is 14 residues. Germline V CDR1 and CDR2: MDHEN, SYDVKM. Trimming at V came to 6 bases and at J to 1 base, leaving 5 bases not matched to a gene. DNA for the CDR3: TGTGCCAGCAGCCCCCACAGGGGTAACTATGGCTACACCTTC. Amino acid sequence: CASSPHRGNYGYTF.

This chain links TRBV6-1 with TRBJ1-1; D ambiguous. CDR3 length: 13 amino acids. Germline V CDR1 and CDR2: MNHNS, SASEGT. V lost 1 base to trimming and J lost 7 bases, with 10 bases between them. CDR3 DNA: TGTGCCAGCAGTGAAGAACGGGTCTTTGAAGCTTTCTTT. Translating it yields CASSEERVFEAFF.

The chain couples TRBV11-2 to TRBJ2-5; 10 bases are a match to TRBD2. This CDR3 spans 16 amino acids. With V trimmed by 5 bases and J by 7 bases, 13 bases remained unmatched. Germline CDR1 SGHAT, CDR2 FQNNGV. CDR3 in amino acids: CASSPRTSGRFRTQYF. The CDR3 nucleotides are TGTGCCAGCAGCCCCAGGACTAGCGGTCGCTTTCGGACCCAGTACTTC.

J is TRBJ2-1 and V is TRBV27; TRBD2 matches at 10 bases. Germline loops: CDR1 MNHEY, CDR2 SMNVEV (reference sequence). With 3 bases clipped from V and 12 bases from J, the junction kept 11 bases outside the gene matches. The CDR3 consists of 15 residues. CDR3 sequence (DNA): TGTGCCAGCAGTTTCATTGTAGCGGGAGGCAAAAGGCAGTTCTTC. Translating gives CASSFIVAGGKRQFF.

This sequence joins TRBV27 and TRBJ2-2; D is possibly TRBD1 (6 bases). This CDR3 contains 14 residues. Germline values: CDR1 MNHEY, CDR2 SMNVEV (reference sequence). V was shortened by 5 bases and J by 8 bases, with 15 bases between the two germline ends. CDR3: CASSILQGSGELFF. In DNA form, the CDR3 reads TGTGCCAGCAGTATACTACAGGGATCAGGGGAGCTGTTTTTT.

This clone was recorded once. V usage is TRBV10-1 and J usage is TRBJ1-3; D gene uncertain. This CDR3 spans 16 amino acids. V shed 0 bases and J shed 4 bases, with 13 bases lying between them. Germline CDR1 and CDR2: WNHNN and SYGVQD (reference sequence). CDR3 loop: CASSESKYGFGNTIYF. CDR3 nucleotide sequence: TGCGCCAGCAGTGAGTCGAAGTACGGGTTCGGAAACACCATATATTTT.

The rearrangement links TRBV27 to TRBJ2-7; weak D call: TRBD2 (5 bases). The germline V and J ends were trimmed by 6 bases and 5 bases, with 17 bases remaining between them. Germline lookup yields CDR1 MNHEY and CDR2 SMNVEV (reference sequence). CDR3 size: 14 residues. CDR3 in amino acids: CASRVGRESHEQYF. The CDR3 coding sequence is TGTGCCAGCAGAGTTGGTCGGGAATCCCACGAGCAGTACTTC.

In its sample, this clone was seen once. The chain employs TRBV27 and TRBJ2-7; 9 nucleotides align to TRBD2. Per germline, CDR1 MNHEY and CDR2 SMNVEV (reference sequence). This CDR3 region has 14 residues. After removal of 8 bases from V and 2 bases from J, the junction contained 7 bases not matched to a gene. Here the CDR3 reads CASGGLAGTYEQYF. The CDR3 nucleotides are TGTGCCAGCGGGGGTCTAGCGGGAACCTACGAGCAGTACTTC.

The V call is TRBV27, the J call TRBJ1-6, with TRBD1 as a possible D gene (6 bases). CDR3 length: 13 residues. The V gene's germline CDR1 is MNHEY and CDR2 SMNVEV (reference sequence). V dropped 7 bases and J dropped 12 bases, with 16 bases sitting between them. The CDR3 loop is CASKGDLRGPLHF. CDR3 in DNA: TGTGCCAGCAAAGGGGACCTCAGGGGACCCCTCCACTTT.

V and J are TRBV5-4 and TRBJ2-5; TRBD1 aligns across 9 bases. The germline CDR1 and CDR2 sequences are SGHNT and YYREEE (reference sequence). The CDR3 is 15 residues long. Unmatched junction bases numbered 5, after V lost 0 bases and J lost 5 bases. CDR3 nucleotide sequence: TGTGCCAGCAGCTTGGCGACAGGGGGGCGGGAGACCCAGTACTTC. Protein: CASSLATGGRETQYF.

This rearrangement joins TRBV27 to TRBJ1-4; D remains ambiguous. Looked up from germline, CDR1 is MNHEY and CDR2 is SMNVEV (reference sequence). The V end was cut by 5 bases, the J end by 11 bases, with 15 bases between. The CDR3 covers 13 residues. CDR3 in amino acids: CASSTGRRGKLFF. The CDR3 coding sequence is TGTGCCAGCAGTACGGGCCGACGTGGGAAACTGTTTTTT.

The CDR3 reads CASSYGDSSYEQYF. The CDR3 coding sequence is TGTGCCAGCAGTTATGGGGATAGCTCCTACGAGCAGTACTTC. The rearrangement links TRBV28 to TRBJ2-7, with unresolved D. The CDR3 has 14 residues. V dropped 4 bases and J dropped 0 bases, with 10 bases sitting between them. Germline values: CDR1 MDHEN, CDR2 SYDVKM.

The chain joins TRBV13 to TRBJ2-1; 8 positions match TRBD2. Germline CDR1 PRHDT, CDR2 FYEKMQ (reference sequence). The CDR3 runs 12 residues. Losses at the gene ends were 4 bases for V and 9 bases for J; bases not matched to a gene: 2. CDR3 coding DNA: TGTGCCAGCAGCTCACTAGCGGTTGAGCAGTTCTTC. Translating it yields CASSSLAVEQFF.

As regards this clone: This sample also contains other DNA sequences that code for the same CDR3. The V and J genes are TRBV7-9 and TRBJ1-2; a weak D match, TRBD1 (5 bases). Between the trimmed V and J ends, which lost 1 base and 5 bases, there was a span of 8 bases. Germline V lookup: CDR1 SEHNR, CDR2 FQNEAQ (reference sequence). This CDR3 is built from 13 residues. For the CDR3, the DNA is TGTGCCAGCAGCTTAGGGGGGAGTTATGGCTACACCTTC. It codes for CASSLGGSYGYTF.

The chain is built from TRBV15 and TRBJ1-1; TRBD1 matches at 7 bases. The V gene end was trimmed by 2 bases and the J gene end by 4 bases; junction bases not matched to a gene: 7. CDR1 and CDR2 from the germline V gene are LNHNV and YYDKDF (reference sequence). This CDR3 has 15 amino acids. DNA for the CDR3: TGTGCCACCAGCAGATGGGAGACAGGGACCACTGAAGCTTTCTTT. It is translated as CATSRWETGTTEAFF.

This rearrangement joins TRBV23-1 to TRBJ2-5; D uncertain. TRBV23-1 is an open reading frame, and its role is uncertain. V lost 1 base to trimming and J lost 4 bases, with 13 bases between them. The CDR3 has 15 residues. The CDR3 region is CASSQYPWRSETQYF. The CDR3 DNA is TGCGCCAGCAGTCAATACCCCTGGAGATCAGAGACCCAGTACTTC.

The chain is built from TRBV9 and TRBJ1-1, with no clear D. Per germline, CDR1 SGDLS and CDR2 YYNGEE. Trimming took 4 bases from V and 1 from J, leaving 17 bases between them. This CDR3 comprises 16 residues. The CDR3 nucleotides are TGTGCCAGCAGCTCAAGTAAGGTTGGGCGGAACACTGAAGCTTTCTTT. This translates into CASSSSKVGRNTEAFF.